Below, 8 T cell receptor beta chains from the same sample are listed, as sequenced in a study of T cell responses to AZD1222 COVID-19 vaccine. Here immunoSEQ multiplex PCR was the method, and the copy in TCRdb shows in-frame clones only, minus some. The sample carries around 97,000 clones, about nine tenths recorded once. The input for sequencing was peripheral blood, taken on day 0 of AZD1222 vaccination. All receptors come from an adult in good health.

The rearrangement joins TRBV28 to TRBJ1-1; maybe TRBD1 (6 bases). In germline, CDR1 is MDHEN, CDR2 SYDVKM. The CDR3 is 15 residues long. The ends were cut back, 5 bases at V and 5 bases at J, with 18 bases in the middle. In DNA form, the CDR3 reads TGTGCCAGCAGTCCGACAGGTGCCGGGAGTACTGAAGCTTTCTTT. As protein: CASSPTGAGSTEAFF.

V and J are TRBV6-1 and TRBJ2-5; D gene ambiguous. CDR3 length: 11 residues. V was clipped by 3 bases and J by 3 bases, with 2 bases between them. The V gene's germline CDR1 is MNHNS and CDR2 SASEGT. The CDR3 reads CASSDEETQYF. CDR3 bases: TGTGCCAGCAGTGATGAAGAGACCCAGTACTTC.

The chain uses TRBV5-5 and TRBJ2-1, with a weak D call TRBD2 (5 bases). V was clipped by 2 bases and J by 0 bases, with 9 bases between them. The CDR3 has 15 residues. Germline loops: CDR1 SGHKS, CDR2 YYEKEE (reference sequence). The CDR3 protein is CASSLGSVSYNEQFF. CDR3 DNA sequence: TGTGCCAGCAGCTTAGGGAGTGTCTCCTACAATGAGCAGTTCTTC.

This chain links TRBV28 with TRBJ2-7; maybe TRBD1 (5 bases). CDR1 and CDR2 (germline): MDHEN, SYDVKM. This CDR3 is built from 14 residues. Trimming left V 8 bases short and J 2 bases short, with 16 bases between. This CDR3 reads CASAVPLGPYEQYF. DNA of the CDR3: TGTGCCAGCGCCGTTCCTCTGGGGCCCTACGAGCAGTACTTC.

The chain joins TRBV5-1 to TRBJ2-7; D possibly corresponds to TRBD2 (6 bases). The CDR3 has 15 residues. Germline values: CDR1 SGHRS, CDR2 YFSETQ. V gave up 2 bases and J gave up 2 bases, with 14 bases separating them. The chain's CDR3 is CASSFSGTAPYEQYF. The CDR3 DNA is TGCGCCAGCAGCTTCTCCGGGACTGCCCCCTACGAGCAGTACTTC.

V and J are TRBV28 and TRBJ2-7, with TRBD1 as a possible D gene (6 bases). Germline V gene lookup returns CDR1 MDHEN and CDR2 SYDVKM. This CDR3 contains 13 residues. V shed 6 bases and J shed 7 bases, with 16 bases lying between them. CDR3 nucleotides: TGTGCCAGCAGCCGGCTAAGACAGGCAGAGCAGTACTTC. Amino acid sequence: CASSRLRQAEQYF.

The DNA for the CDR3 is TGTGCCAGCAGCTTAGAAGCAGGGTGGGAGACCCAGTACTTC. Translating gives CASSLEAGWETQYF. The rearrangement links TRBV7-8 to TRBJ2-5, with D perhaps TRBD1 (5 bases). V gave up 1 base and J gave up 5 bases, with 11 bases separating them. Germline V gives CDR1 SGHVS, CDR2 FQNEAQ. This CDR3 contains 14 residues. Combining the CDR3 with reference TRBV7-8 and TRBJ2-5 gives the whole variable domain GAGVSQSPRYKVAKRGQDVALRCDPISGHVSLFWYQQALGQGPEFLTYFQNEAQLDKSGLPSDRFFAERPEGSVSTLKIQRTQQEDSAVYLCASSLEAGWETQYFGPGTRLLVL.

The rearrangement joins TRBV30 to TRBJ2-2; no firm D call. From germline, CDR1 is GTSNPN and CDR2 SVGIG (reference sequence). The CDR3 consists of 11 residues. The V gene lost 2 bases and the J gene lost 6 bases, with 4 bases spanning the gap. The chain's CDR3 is CAWSYAGELFF. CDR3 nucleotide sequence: TGTGCCTGGAGTTACGCCGGGGAGCTGTTTTTT.